This T cell receptor (beta chain) is from a study of T cell responses to AZD1222 COVID-19 vaccine. Study details: Some second doses came at about 4 weeks and others at about 12 weeks; these were pooled. Findings and caveats of the study: Spike regions recognized by vaccine-associated CD4 TCRs spanned the protein, led by 160-218 and 743-854. It was only a handful of AZD1222 recipients who were seropositive at baseline. Donors were chiefly white British, with a greater number of females, and clonal diversity was perhaps underestimated.

A word on this clone: Its antigen remains unidentified.

The CDR3 loop spans 15 amino acids. Germline loops: CDR1 MDHEN, CDR2 SYDVKM. V was trimmed by 5 bases and J by 0 bases, leaving 10 bases between them. The data were produced by immunoSEQ multiplex PCR, yet TCRdb's version contains in-frame clones alone and is incomplete. The sample has 100,000 to 150,000 clones, about 86% seen once. The sample here was peripheral blood, taken on day 0 of AZD1222 vaccination. The sequence was collected from an adult in good health. The chain links TRBV28 to TRBJ1-4; D call uncertain. CDR3 loop: CASSRRTATNEKLFF. In DNA form, the CDR3 reads TGTGCCAGCAGTCGTCGAACTGCAACTAATGAAAAACTGTTTTTT.